This note documents a single TCR beta chain sequence. The antigen is undetermined. Trimming pared 4 bases from V and 8 bases from J, leaving 15 bases between. CDR1 is MNHEY and CDR2 is SMNVEV in the germline V gene (reference sequence). This CDR3 contains 14 residues. The record originates from a study of Ad26.COV2.S vaccination and SARS-CoV-2 variants. Sequenced by immunoSEQ multiplex PCR; TCRdb stores in-frame clones only, minus some. The table records hundreds of thousands of clones, about 83% of them present only once. As for treatment: over 15 received Ad26.COV2.S at low or high dose, single or two shots; about five received placebo; per-sample allocation not given. Specimen acquisition occurred on day 63 following the initial vaccine or placebo injection. Study-level findings and limits: Vaccine recipients showed a spike-specific TCR breadth that was higher than in placebo recipients.

The chain carries TRBV27 and TRBJ2-1, with D possibly TRBD2 on 5 matching bases. The material sequenced was peripheral blood, taken in a trial of Ad26.COV2.S vaccine versus placebo. The clonotype originates from a person between 18 and 59 years old who received the Ad26.COV2.S COVID-19 vaccine or a placebo. The CDR3 coding sequence is TGTGCCAGCAGTTCCCTGCGGGCCGGGGATGAGCAGTTCTTC. Translation gives CASSSLRAGDEQFF.